What follows are 16 T cell receptor beta chains derived from one specimen sequenced in a study of cytomegalovirus exposure and HLA in healthy donors. PCR used 60 Vbeta primers and 13 Jbeta primers. Profiled with immunoSEQ multiplex PCR; TCRdb holds only in-frame clones, not every one. The repertoire holds around 61,000 clones, with roughly 90% as singletons. Sequenced sample: PBMCs. These receptors all come from a man aged 30-40 years in good health and CMV-seropositive.

The V and J genes are TRBV10-3 and TRBJ2-1; D is possibly TRBD2 (6 bases). CDR3 size: 14 residues. Germline assignment: CDR1 ENHRY and CDR2 SYGVKD. This CDR3 is CAIRGASSYNEQFF. The CDR3 coding sequence is TGTGCTATACGCGGGGCAAGCTCCTACAATGAGCAGTTCTTC.

The J gene is TRBJ1-1, the V gene TRBV11-3; D call uncertain. Germline V gene data show CDR1 as SGHNT and CDR2 as YENEEA. This CDR3 region has 12 residues. V was trimmed by 4 bases and J by 5 bases, leaving 8 bases between them. In DNA form, the CDR3 reads TGTGCCAGCAGCTACGGGGTGACTGAAGCTTTCTTT. This sequence encodes CASSYGVTEAFF. Full variable domain (missing parts from reference TRBV11-3 and TRBJ1-1): EAGVVQSPRYKIIEKKQPVAFWCNPISGHNTLYWYLQNLGQGPELLIRYENEEAVDDSQLPKDRFSAERLKGVDSTLKIQPAELGDSAVYLCASSYGVTEAFFGQGTRLTVV.

The V gene is TRBV15, the J gene TRBJ1-4; the D gene is possibly TRBD1 (6 bases). Germline V gene sequence: CDR1 LNHNV, CDR2 YYDKDF (reference sequence). The CDR3 has 15 amino acids. Trimming removed 5 bases from V and 5 bases from J, with 15 bases in between. CDR3 residues: CATSVAGDRNEKLFF. The CDR3, as DNA: TGTGCCACCAGCGTGGCAGGGGATAGGAATGAAAAACTGTTTTTT.

The rearrangement joins TRBV30 to TRBJ2-2; 11 bases are shared with TRBD1. The germline V gene encodes CDR1 GTSNPN and CDR2 SVGIG (reference sequence). CDR3 length equals 14 residues. The J segment lost 5 bases and the V segment lost 3 bases, leaving 2 bases of the junction unmatched. CDR3 amino acids: CAWRDRGHTGELFF. The CDR3 nucleotides read TGTGCCTGGAGGGACAGGGGGCATACCGGGGAGCTGTTTTTT.

This clone came up a few times. This rearrangement joins TRBV11-3 to TRBJ2-7, with TRBD2 as a possible D gene (6 bases). The germline CDR1 and CDR2 sequences are SGHNT and YENEEA. Trimming left V 5 bases short and J 3 bases short, with 8 bases between. This CDR3 region has 12 residues. CDR3 protein: CASSGTVYEQYF. The DNA of the CDR3 is TGTGCCAGCAGCGGGACTGTCTACGAGCAGTACTTC.

The V call is TRBV7-9, the J call TRBJ1-4, with a possible D match to TRBD1 (6 bases). Trimming removed 5 bases at V and 4 bases at J, with 11 bases between. The CDR3 totals 14 residues. The germline V gene encodes CDR1 SEHNR and CDR2 FQNEAQ (reference sequence). The CDR3 loop is CASSNTGNNEKLFF. CDR3 nucleotides: TGTGCCAGCAGCAACACAGGGAATAATGAAAAACTGTTTTTT.

The chain employs TRBV25-1 and TRBJ2-3, with 11 bases fitting TRBD2. Losses at the gene ends were 4 bases for V and 4 bases for J; bases not matched to a gene: 10. The germline V gene encodes CDR1 MGHDK and CDR2 SYGVNS. The CDR3 runs 17 residues. The DNA for the CDR3 is TGTGCCAGCAGTGGCTCGACTAGCGGGGAAAGGGCAGATACGCAGTATTTT. It codes for CASSGSTSGERADTQYF.

This chain connects TRBV27 to TRBJ1-5, with a possible D match to TRBD1 (6 bases). The CDR3 runs to 14 residues. CDR1 MNHEY and CDR2 SMNVEV come from the germline V gene (reference sequence). Trimming removed 5 bases at V and 4 bases at J, with 12 bases between. This chain's CDR3 is CASSPTGRNQPQHF. CDR3 nucleotides: TGTGCCAGCAGTCCTACAGGGAGAAATCAGCCCCAGCATTTT.

The chain joins TRBV6-5 to TRBJ1-2; 8 bases fit TRBD1. V shed 4 bases and J 4 bases; nucleotides not matched to a gene: 5. The CDR3 sequence is 14 residues long. Germline CDR1 is MNHEY and CDR2 is SVGAGI. CDR3: CASSSTGQAYGYTF. The CDR3 DNA reads TGTGCCAGCAGTTCCACGGGACAGGCCTATGGCTACACCTTC.

This sequence joins TRBV29-1 and TRBJ2-2; a weak D match, TRBD2 (5 bases). V lost 7 bases and J lost 0, with 9 bases in between. Germline assignment: CDR1 SQVTM and CDR2 ANQGSEA. The CDR3 runs 13 residues. The CDR3 DNA is TGCAGCGGAGGGTCCCCGAACACCGGGGAGCTGTTTTTT. This sequence encodes CSGGSPNTGELFF.

This chain links TRBV19 with TRBJ1-2; TRBD1 agrees at 10 bases. The germline gives CDR1 LNHDA, CDR2 SQIVND (reference sequence). The CDR3 is 15 residues long. Trimming took 4 bases from V and 0 from J; bases not matched to a gene: 2. The CDR3 coding sequence is TGTGCCAGTAGTAGGGACAGGGGCTCTAACTATGGCTACACCTTC. Its protein is CASSRDRGSNYGYTF. The whole variable domain, filled in from reference TRBV19 and TRBJ1-2, reads DGGITQSPKYLFRKEGQNVTLSCEQNLNHDAMYWYRQDPGQGLRLIYYSQIVNDFQKGDIAEGYSVSREKKESFPLTVTSAQKNPTAFYLCASSRDRGSNYGYTFGSGTRLTVV.

The table lists this clone with a count of one. In nucleotides, the CDR3 is TGTGCCAGCAGGGGTCTAGCGGGAGAAGAGACCCAGTACTTC. The encoded protein is CASRGLAGEETQYF. This chain connects TRBV6-5 to TRBJ2-5; 10 bases are shared with TRBD2. With V trimmed by 6 bases and J by 3 bases, 4 bases remained unmatched. Germline assignment: CDR1 MNHEY and CDR2 SVGAGI. This CDR3 region has 14 residues.

The chain employs TRBV19 and TRBJ2-3, with TRBD1 as a possible D gene (5 bases). Germline V gene data show CDR1 as LNHDA and CDR2 as SQIVND (reference sequence). V was trimmed by 5 bases and J by 0 bases, leaving 15 bases between them. This CDR3 has 16 amino acids. The CDR3 nucleotides read TGTGCCAGTAGTCTCCGGGTAGGGGCTAGCACAGATACGCAGTATTTT. It translates to CASSLRVGASTDTQYF.

The chain joins TRBV19 to TRBJ2-3, with 7 bases identical to TRBD2. The CDR3 consists of 15 residues. The V gene's germline CDR1 is LNHDA and CDR2 SQIVND (reference sequence). Trimming took 6 bases from V and 0 from J; bases not matched to a gene: 6. This CDR3 is CASRPTSTSTDTQYF. CDR3 coding DNA: TGTGCCAGTAGGCCGACTAGCACTAGCACAGATACGCAGTATTTT.

The chain employs TRBV29-1 and TRBJ1-2; 7 bases map to TRBD1. Germline-derived CDR1 and CDR2 are SQVTM and ANQGSEA. V lost 8 bases, J lost 5 bases, and 11 bases stayed unmatched. This CDR3 has 13 residues. The CDR3 spells CSTSGTENYGYTF. The DNA for the CDR3 is TGCAGCACATCCGGGACAGAGAATTATGGCTACACCTTC. The complete variable domain, with remaining parts taken from reference TRBV29-1 and TRBJ1-2, reads SAVISQKPSRDICQRGTSLTIQCQVDSQVTMMFWYRQQPGQSLTLIATANQGSEATYESGFVIDKFPISRPNLTFSTLTVSNMSPEDSSIYLCSTSGTENYGYTFGSGTRLTVV.

The chain couples TRBV29-1 to TRBJ2-5; 7 nucleotides match TRBD2. V shed 7 bases and J 5 bases; nucleotides not matched to a gene: 4. This CDR3 is 11 amino acids long. Germline loops: CDR1 SQVTM, CDR2 ANQGSEA. This chain's CDR3 is CSAGLGETQYF. The DNA for the CDR3 is TGCAGCGCCGGACTAGGGGAGACCCAGTACTTC.